A single sample is the source of the 22 T cell receptor beta chains below, sequenced in a study of tumor-infiltrating lymphocytes in localized non-small cell lung cancer. The data were produced by immunoSEQ multiplex PCR, yet TCRdb's version contains in-frame clones alone and is incomplete. The data contain 5,000 to 8,000 clones, approximately 76% of them seen just once; the ten biggest clones take up approximately 6.5%. Sequenced sample: uninvolved lung tissue not adjacent to the tumor. The receptors here all came from a human donor with non-small cell lung cancer.

The chain recombines TRBV7-6 with TRBJ2-7; 7 bases fit TRBD1. The CDR3 is 17 amino acids. Germline CDR1 SGHVS, CDR2 FNYEAQ. The trim removed 1 base at V and 3 bases at J, leaving 12 bases unmatched. The CDR3 spells CASSLESARTGFYEQYF. CDR3 sequence (DNA): TGTGCCAGCAGCTTAGAATCGGCCCGGACAGGCTTCTACGAGCAGTACTTC.

The rearrangement links TRBV7-9 to TRBJ2-1; no reliable D call. Trimming left V 3 bases short and J 0 bases short, with 9 bases between. Germline V lookup: CDR1 SEHNR, CDR2 FQNEAQ (reference sequence). The CDR3 runs 15 residues. The CDR3 sequence is CASSLGLGSYNEQFF. CDR3 sequence (DNA): TGTGCCAGCAGCTTGGGCCTGGGCTCCTACAATGAGCAGTTCTTC.

The chain has TRBV7-2 and TRBJ1-4, with D possibly being TRBD1 (6 bases). Germline V lookup: CDR1 SGHTA, CDR2 FQGNSA. The length of the CDR3 is 16 residues. Trimming cost V 5 bases and J 10 bases, with 23 bases left between them. The CDR3 DNA reads TGTGCCAGCAGCCACCAGGTTGGCAGGGGTTCCGGAAAACTGTTTTTT. It translates to CASSHQVGRGSGKLFF.

This chain joins TRBV28 and TRBJ2-7, with TRBD2 matching over 11 bases. Germline V CDR1 and CDR2: MDHEN, SYDVKM. CDR3 length: 17 amino acids. Germline trimming cut 6 bases from V and 2 bases from J; bases unmatched to any gene: 12. CDR3 in DNA: TGTGCCAGCAGCCAACCGCCCGGGACTAGCGGAACCTACGAGCAGTACTTC. This sequence encodes CASSQPPGTSGTYEQYF.

The chain is built from TRBV18 and TRBJ1-2; D is ambiguous. The CDR3 length is 16 residues. Germline V gene sequence: CDR1 KGHSH, CDR2 LQKENI. Trimming shortened V by 2 bases and J by 8 bases, and 21 bases separated the two germline ends. The DNA for the CDR3 is TGTGCCAGCTCACCAGGGGAGCTTCCCTTCGCGGGGGGCTACACCTTC. This gives the protein CASSPGELPFAGGYTF. Full variable domain (outside the CDR3, taken from reference TRBV18 and TRBJ1-2): NAGVMQNPRHLVRRRGQEARLRCSPMKGHSHVYWYRQLPEEGLKFMVYLQKENIIDESGMPKERFSAEFPKEGPSILRIQQVVRGDSAAYFCASSPGELPFAGGYTFGSGTRLTVV.

The chain joins TRBV10-1 to TRBJ2-7, with a weak D call TRBD1 (5 bases). V lost 0 bases and J 6 bases, leaving 12 bases between the germline ends. Germline CDR1 reads WNHNN; CDR2 reads SYGVQD (reference sequence). The CDR3 covers 14 residues. CDR3 DNA sequence: TGCGCCAGCAGTGAGTCGCCAGGGAAGGGCGAGCAGTACTTC. Amino acid sequence: CASSESPGKGEQYF.

V is TRBV6-1 and J is TRBJ1-4, with D possibly TRBD1 on 5 matching bases. V lost 2 bases to trimming and J lost 4 bases, with 17 bases between them. Germline-derived CDR1 and CDR2 are MNHNS and SASEGT. The CDR3 is 17 amino acids. CDR3 nucleotide sequence: TGTGCCAGCAGTGAATTGACAGAGGTGGGCTTTAATGAAAAACTGTTTTTT. The encoded protein is CASSELTEVGFNEKLFF.

This clone was found once. V and J are TRBV7-9 and TRBJ2-7, with 11 nucleotides matching TRBD2. With 5 bases clipped from V and 2 bases from J, the junction kept 8 bases outside the gene matches. This CDR3 has 16 amino acids. Germline CDR1 is SEHNR and CDR2 is FQNEAQ (reference sequence). In nucleotides, the CDR3 is TGTGCCAGCAGCGAATTGACTAGCGGGGAGGCCTACGAGCAGTACTTC. It translates to CASSELTSGEAYEQYF.

The V call is TRBV14, the J call TRBJ1-2, with a weak D call TRBD1 (6 bases). The CDR3 consists of 14 residues. V was clipped by 4 bases and J by 8 bases, with 17 bases between them. CDR1 is SGHDN, CDR2 FVKESK, per germline. The CDR3, as DNA: TGTGCCAGCAGCCCCCTGACAGGCGCCTTCGGCTACACCTTC. Translating gives CASSPLTGAFGYTF.

This clone was recorded a few times. This chain connects TRBV9 to TRBJ1-2; no reliable D call. V was cut by 3 bases and J by 7 bases, with 7 bases left in between. The CDR3 extends over 11 amino acids. Germline V gene data show CDR1 as SGDLS and CDR2 as YYNGEE. CDR3 region: CASSAQIGYTF. The CDR3 DNA sequence: TGTGCCAGCAGCGCCCAAATTGGCTACACCTTC.

The V call is TRBV5-1, the J call TRBJ1-3, with D possibly matching TRBD1 (6 bases). Trimming left V 0 bases short and J 2 bases short, with 12 bases between. The CDR3 is 16 residues long. Looked up from germline, CDR1 is SGHRS and CDR2 is YFSETQ. The CDR3 nucleotides read TGCGCCAGCAGCTTGGAGCCGGGGGCCACTGGAAACACCATATATTTT. Its translation is CASSLEPGATGNTIYF.

J is TRBJ1-5 and V is TRBV7-2; 9 bases match TRBD1. The CDR3 extends over 16 amino acids. The germline CDR1 and CDR2 sequences are SGHTA and FQGNSA. With V trimmed by 3 bases and J by 5 bases, 8 bases remained unmatched. CDR3 sequence reads: CASSLRTGAVDQPQHF. Written as DNA, the CDR3 is TGTGCCAGCAGCTTGAGGACAGGGGCGGTGGATCAGCCCCAGCATTTT.

The genes are TRBV19 and TRBJ1-5; tentative D call: TRBD1 (6 bases). V was clipped by 3 bases and J by 7 bases, with 13 bases between them. The CDR3 is made up of 14 amino acids. CDR1 LNHDA and CDR2 SQIVND come from the germline V gene (reference sequence). CDR3 DNA: TGTGCCAGTAGTATTGGGGGGGGCCGGCAGCCCCAGCATTTT. Its protein is CASSIGGGRQPQHF. Looking up the rest from reference TRBV19 and TRBJ1-5 gives the full variable domain: DGGITQSPKYLFRKEGQNVTLSCEQNLNHDAMYWYRQDPGQGLRLIYYSQIVNDFQKGDIAEGYSVSREKKESFPLTVTSAQKNPTAFYLCASSIGGGRQPQHFGDGTRLSIL.

The V call is TRBV7-2, the J call TRBJ1-4; 10 bases align to TRBD1. Trimming at V came to 5 bases and at J to 2 bases, leaving 11 bases not matched to a gene. The CDR3 covers 18 residues. The V gene's germline CDR1 is SGHTA and CDR2 FQGNSA. The CDR3 is CASSTWTGGTITNEKLFF. The DNA of the CDR3 is TGTGCCAGCAGCACATGGACAGGGGGGACCATTACTAATGAAAAACTGTTTTTT.

The rearrangement links TRBV29-1 to TRBJ2-7; perhaps D is TRBD1 or TRBD2 (5 bases each). Germline CDR1 is SQVTM and CDR2 is ANQGSEA. There are 10 residues in the CDR3. V was clipped by 4 bases and J by 6 bases, with 7 bases between them. The CDR3 sequence: CSVAGTEQYF. The DNA for the CDR3 is TGCAGCGTTGCAGGGACCGAGCAGTACTTC.

This chain uses TRBV7-6 with TRBJ1-5; TRBD1 might be the D (5 bases). The CDR3 contains 16 residues. With 1 base removed from V and 0 bases from J, the gap between germline ends came to 10 bases. CDR1 is SGHVS, CDR2 FNYEAQ, per germline. The chain's CDR3 is CASSLGGDYSNQPQHF. The CDR3, as DNA: TGTGCCAGCAGCTTAGGGGGGGATTATAGCAATCAGCCCCAGCATTTT.

The chain links TRBV2 to TRBJ1-1; D remains unclear. Germline V gene sequence: CDR1 SNHLY, CDR2 FYNNEI. Trimming removed 8 bases from V and 4 bases from J, with 20 bases in between. The CDR3 is 15 residues long. CDR3 sequence reads: CASGLSLNRGTEAFF. The CDR3, as DNA: TGTGCCAGCGGGCTTAGCTTGAATCGGGGCACTGAAGCTTTCTTT.

This chain uses TRBV12-2 with TRBJ2-1; the table's D gene call, TRBD1, was not cross checked with the DNA. TRBV12-2 is flagged as a pseudogene. The CDR3 sequence is 15 residues long. CDR3 nucleotides: TGTGCAAGTCGCTTAGAGGGGGCGAAATACAATGAGCAGTTCTTC. Protein product: CASRLEGAKYNEQFF.

This clone was observed once. The J gene is TRBJ2-7, the V gene TRBV5-4; D unresolved. The CDR3 extends over 12 amino acids. The V and J ends lost 2 bases and 6 bases respectively, with 9 bases between them. CDR1 and CDR2 from the germline V gene are SGHNT and YYREEE (reference sequence). DNA for the CDR3: TGTGCCAGCAGCTTCGGTGTGGCCGAGCAGTACTTC. It codes for CASSFGVAEQYF.

CDR3 nucleotides: TGTGCCAGCTCACCACCGACAGGGGGGAACACCGGGGAGCTGTTTTTT. This sequence encodes CASSPPTGGNTGELFF. The genes are TRBV18 and TRBJ2-2; 9 bases map to TRBD1. V was clipped by 0 bases and J by 1 base; unmatched bases: 0. The germline V gene has CDR1 KGHSH and CDR2 LQKENI. This CDR3 comprises 16 residues.

Comments on this clone: The same CDR3 can be traced to other DNA sequences in this sample. This chain uses TRBV27 with TRBJ2-1; D may be TRBD2 (5 bases). The CDR3 runs 14 residues. In germline, CDR1 is MNHEY, CDR2 SMNVEV (reference sequence). Trimming shortened V by 2 bases and J by 5 bases, and 10 bases separated the two germline ends. In nucleotides, the CDR3 is TGTGCCAGCAGTTTAGTGGGAGAGAACAATGAGCAGTTCTTC. Protein sequence: CASSLVGENNEQFF.

This clone was seen a handful of times. The J gene is TRBJ2-1, the V gene TRBV7-3, with TRBD2 matching over 11 bases. The CDR3 consists of 15 residues. CDR1 and CDR2 (germline): SGHTA, FQGTGA. J lost 4 bases, V lost 5 bases, and 4 bases had no gene match. The CDR3 protein is CASSATSGEYNEQFF. In nucleotides, the CDR3 is TGTGCCAGCAGCGCGACTAGCGGGGAGTACAATGAGCAGTTCTTC.